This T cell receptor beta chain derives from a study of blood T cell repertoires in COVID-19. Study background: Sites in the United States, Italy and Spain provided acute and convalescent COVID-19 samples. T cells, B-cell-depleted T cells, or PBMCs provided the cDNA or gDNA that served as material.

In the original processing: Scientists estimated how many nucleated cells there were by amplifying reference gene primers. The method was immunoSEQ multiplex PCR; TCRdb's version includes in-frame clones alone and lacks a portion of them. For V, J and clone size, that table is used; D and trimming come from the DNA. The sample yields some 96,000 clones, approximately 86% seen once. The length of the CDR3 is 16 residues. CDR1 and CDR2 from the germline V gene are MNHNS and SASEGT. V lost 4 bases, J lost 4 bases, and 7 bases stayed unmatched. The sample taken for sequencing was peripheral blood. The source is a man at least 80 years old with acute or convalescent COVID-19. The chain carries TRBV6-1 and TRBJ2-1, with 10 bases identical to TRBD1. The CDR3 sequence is CASSVRPGQGYNEQFF. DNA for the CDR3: TGTGCCAGCAGTGTCCGCCCGGGACAGGGGTACAATGAGCAGTTCTTC.